This TCR beta chain was identified in a study of blood T cell repertoires in COVID-19. Original methodology: Nucleated cell counts were estimated from reference gene primer amplification. TCRdb's copy holds only in-frame clones and misses some; the assay was immunoSEQ multiplex PCR. V, J and clone size were drawn from that table, and D and trimming were deduced from the DNA. The profile shows roughly 58,000 clones, 70% to 80% of them singletons. This CDR3 comprises 15 residues. Per germline, CDR1 MGHDK and CDR2 SYGVNS. Trimming shortened V by 1 base and J by 6 bases, and 10 bases separated the two germline ends.

V usage is TRBV25-1 and J usage is TRBJ1-6; D remains ambiguous. Sequenced sample: peripheral blood. The TCR sequence derives from a middle-aged man with active or convalescent COVID-19. The CDR3 reads CASSEWNSPNSPLHF. Written as DNA, the CDR3 is TGTGCCAGCAGTGAATGGAACAGTCCTAATTCACCCCTCCACTTT.